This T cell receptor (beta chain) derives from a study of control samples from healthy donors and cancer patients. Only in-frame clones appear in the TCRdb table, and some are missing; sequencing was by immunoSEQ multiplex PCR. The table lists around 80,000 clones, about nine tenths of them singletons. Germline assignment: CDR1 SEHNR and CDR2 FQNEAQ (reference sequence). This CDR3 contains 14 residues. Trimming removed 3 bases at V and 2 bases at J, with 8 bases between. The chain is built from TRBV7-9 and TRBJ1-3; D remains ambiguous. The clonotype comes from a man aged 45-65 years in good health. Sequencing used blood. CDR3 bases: TGTGCCAGCAGCTTGATGGGAGCTGGAAACACCATATATTTT. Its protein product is CASSLMGAGNTIYF.